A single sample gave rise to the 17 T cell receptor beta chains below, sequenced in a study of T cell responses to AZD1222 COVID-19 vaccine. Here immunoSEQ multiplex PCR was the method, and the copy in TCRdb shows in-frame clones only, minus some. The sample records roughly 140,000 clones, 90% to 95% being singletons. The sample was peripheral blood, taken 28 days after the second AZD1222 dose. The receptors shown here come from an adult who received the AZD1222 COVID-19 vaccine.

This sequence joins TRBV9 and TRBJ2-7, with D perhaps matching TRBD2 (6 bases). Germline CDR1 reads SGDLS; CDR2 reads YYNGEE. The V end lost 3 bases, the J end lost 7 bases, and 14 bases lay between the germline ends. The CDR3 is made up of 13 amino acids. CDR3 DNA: TGTGCCAGCAGCGGGGGGGATAGAGGTGAGCAGTACTTC. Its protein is CASSGGDRGEQYF.

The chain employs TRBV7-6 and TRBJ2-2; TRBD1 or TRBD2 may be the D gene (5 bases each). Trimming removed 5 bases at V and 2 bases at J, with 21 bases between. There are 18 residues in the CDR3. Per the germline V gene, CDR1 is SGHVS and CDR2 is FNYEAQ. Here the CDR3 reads CASSLRPTGTKNTGELFF. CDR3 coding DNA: TGTGCCAGCAGCCTTCGACCCACGGGGACCAAAAACACCGGGGAGCTGTTTTTT. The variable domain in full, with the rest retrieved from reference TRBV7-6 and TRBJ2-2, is GAGVSQSPRYKVTKRGQDVALRCDPISGHVSLYWYRQALGQGPEFLTYFNYEAQQDKSGLPNDRFSAERPEGSISTLTIQRTEQRDSAMYRCASSLRPTGTKNTGELFFGEGSRLTVL.

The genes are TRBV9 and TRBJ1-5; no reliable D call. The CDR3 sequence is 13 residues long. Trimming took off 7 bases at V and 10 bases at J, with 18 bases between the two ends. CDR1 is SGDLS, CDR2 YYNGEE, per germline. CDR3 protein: CASPELTPNPQHF. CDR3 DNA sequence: TGTGCCAGCCCCGAGTTGACCCCCAATCCCCAGCATTTT.

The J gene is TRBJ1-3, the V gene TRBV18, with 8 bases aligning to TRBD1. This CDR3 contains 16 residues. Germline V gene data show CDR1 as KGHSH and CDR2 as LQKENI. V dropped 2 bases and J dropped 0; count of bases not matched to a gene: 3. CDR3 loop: CASSPGQGGSGNTIYF. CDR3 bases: TGTGCCAGCTCACCAGGACAGGGCGGCTCTGGAAACACCATATATTTT.

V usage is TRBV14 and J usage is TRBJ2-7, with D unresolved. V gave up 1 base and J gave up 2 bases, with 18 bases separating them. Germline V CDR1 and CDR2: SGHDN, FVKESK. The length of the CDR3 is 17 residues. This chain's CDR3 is CASSQAGRRYAAYEQYF. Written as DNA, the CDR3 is TGTGCCAGCAGCCAAGCTGGAAGAAGGTACGCGGCCTACGAGCAGTACTTC.

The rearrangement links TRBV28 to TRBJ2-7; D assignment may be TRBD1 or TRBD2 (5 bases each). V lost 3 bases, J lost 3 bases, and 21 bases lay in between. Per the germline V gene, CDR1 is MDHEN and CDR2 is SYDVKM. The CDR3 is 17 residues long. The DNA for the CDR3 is TGTGCCAGCAGTTTGGGGGTCTCAACCCGGACACACTACGAGCAGTACTTC. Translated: CASSLGVSTRTHYEQYF.

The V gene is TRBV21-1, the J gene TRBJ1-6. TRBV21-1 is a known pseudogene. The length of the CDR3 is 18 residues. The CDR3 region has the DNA TGTGCCAGCAGCTCCCATTTCTGCCCGAGCTCCTATAATTCACCCCTCCACTTT. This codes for CASSSHFCPSSYNSPLHF.

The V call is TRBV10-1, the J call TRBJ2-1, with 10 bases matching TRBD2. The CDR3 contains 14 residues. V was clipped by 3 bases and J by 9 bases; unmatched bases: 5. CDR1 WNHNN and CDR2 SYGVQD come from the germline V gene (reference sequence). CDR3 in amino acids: CASSDGLAGGEQFF. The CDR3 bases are TGCGCCAGCAGTGATGGATTAGCGGGAGGTGAGCAGTTCTTC.

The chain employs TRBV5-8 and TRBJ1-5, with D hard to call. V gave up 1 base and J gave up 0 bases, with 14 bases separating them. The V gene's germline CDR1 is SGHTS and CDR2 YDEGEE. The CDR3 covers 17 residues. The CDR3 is CASSLSAGGYSNQPQHF. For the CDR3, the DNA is TGTGCCAGCAGCTTGTCGGCAGGAGGATATAGCAATCAGCCCCAGCATTTT.

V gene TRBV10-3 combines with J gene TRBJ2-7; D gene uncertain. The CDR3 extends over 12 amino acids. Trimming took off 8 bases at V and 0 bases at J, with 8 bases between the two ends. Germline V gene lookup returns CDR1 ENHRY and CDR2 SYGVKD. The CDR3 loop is CAIAPSSYEQYF. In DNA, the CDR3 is TGTGCCATCGCGCCTAGCTCCTACGAGCAGTACTTC.

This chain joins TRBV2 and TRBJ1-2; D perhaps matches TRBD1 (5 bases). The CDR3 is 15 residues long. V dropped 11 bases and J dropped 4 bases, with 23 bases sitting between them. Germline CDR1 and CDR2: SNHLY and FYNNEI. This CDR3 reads CAQHMIDRGPYGYTF. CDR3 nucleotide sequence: TGTGCCCAACACATGATAGACAGAGGCCCCTATGGCTACACCTTC. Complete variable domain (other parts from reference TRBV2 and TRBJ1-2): EPEVTQTPSHQVTQMGQEVILRCVPISNHLYFYWYRQILGQKVEFLVSFYNNEISEKSEIFDDQFSVERPDGSNFTLKIRSTKLEDSAMYFCAQHMIDRGPYGYTFGSGTRLTVV.

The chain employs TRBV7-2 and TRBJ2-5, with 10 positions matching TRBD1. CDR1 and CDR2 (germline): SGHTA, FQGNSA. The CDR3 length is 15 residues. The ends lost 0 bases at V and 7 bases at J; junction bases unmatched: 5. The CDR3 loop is CASSLARQGALTQYF. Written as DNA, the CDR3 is TGTGCCAGCAGCTTAGCGAGACAGGGGGCGTTGACCCAGTACTTC. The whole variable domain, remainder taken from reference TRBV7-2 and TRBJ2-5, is GAGVSQSPSNKVTEKGKDVELRCDPISGHTALYWYRQSLGQGLEFLIYFQGNSAPDKSGLPSDRFSAERTGGSVSTLTIQRTQQEDSAVYLCASSLARQGALTQYFGPGTRLLVL.

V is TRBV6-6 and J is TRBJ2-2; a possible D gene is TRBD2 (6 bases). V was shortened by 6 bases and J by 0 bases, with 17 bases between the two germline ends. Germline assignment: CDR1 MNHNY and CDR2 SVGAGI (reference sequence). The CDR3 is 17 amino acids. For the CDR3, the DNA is TGTGCCAGCAGCCGATCCTCGGGGGTGACGAACACCGGGGAGCTGTTTTTT. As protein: CASSRSSGVTNTGELFF.

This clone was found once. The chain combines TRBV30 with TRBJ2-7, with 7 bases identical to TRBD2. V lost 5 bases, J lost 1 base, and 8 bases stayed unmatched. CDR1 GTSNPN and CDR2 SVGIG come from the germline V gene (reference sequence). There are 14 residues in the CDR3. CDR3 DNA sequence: TGTGCCTGGGAAGCGGGGCTGACTTCCTACGAGCAGTACTTC. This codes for CAWEAGLTSYEQYF.

The CDR3 spells CASSGQGLTEAFF. As DNA, the CDR3 is TGTGCCAGCAGCGGACAGGGTTTGACTGAAGCTTTCTTT. The rearrangement uses TRBV9 and TRBJ1-1, with 7 bases aligning to TRBD1. This CDR3 is 13 amino acids long. The ends lost 3 bases at V and 5 bases at J; junction bases unmatched: 4. Germline loops: CDR1 SGDLS, CDR2 YYNGEE.

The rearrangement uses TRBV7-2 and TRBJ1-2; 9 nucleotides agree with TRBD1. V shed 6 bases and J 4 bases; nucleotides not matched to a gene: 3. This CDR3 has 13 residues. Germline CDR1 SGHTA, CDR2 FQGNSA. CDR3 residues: CASRATGGYGYTF. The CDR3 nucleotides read TGTGCCAGCAGGGCGACAGGGGGCTATGGCTACACCTTC.

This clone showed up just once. CDR3 in amino acids: CASGLEGQGYGYTF. The CDR3 DNA sequence: TGTGCTAGTGGTTTGGAGGGACAGGGATATGGCTACACCTTC. The chain links TRBV12-5 to TRBJ1-2; 9 bases align to TRBD1. The CDR3 sequence is 14 residues long. The germline V gene encodes CDR1 LGHNT and CDR2 FRNRAP. The V segment lost 1 base and the J segment 5 bases; nucleotides outside the gene matches: 2.